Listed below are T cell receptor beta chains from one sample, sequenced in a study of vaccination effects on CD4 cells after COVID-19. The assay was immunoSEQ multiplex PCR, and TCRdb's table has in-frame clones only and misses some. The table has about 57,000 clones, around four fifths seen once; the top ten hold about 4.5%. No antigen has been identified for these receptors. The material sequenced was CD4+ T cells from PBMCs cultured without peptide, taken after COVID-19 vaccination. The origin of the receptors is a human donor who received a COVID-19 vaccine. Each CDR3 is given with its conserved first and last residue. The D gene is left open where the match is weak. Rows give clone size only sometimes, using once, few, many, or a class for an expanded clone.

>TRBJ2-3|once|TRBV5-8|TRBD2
TGTGCCAGCAGCTCCGCAGCGGGGAGCACAGATACGCAGTATTTT
CASSSAAGSTDTQYF
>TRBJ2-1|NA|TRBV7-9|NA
TGTGCCAGCAGCCTTACAGGGTCCCTTAGCTCCTACAATGAGCAGTTCTTC
CASSLTGSLSSYNEQFF
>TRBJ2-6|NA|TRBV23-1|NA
TGCGCCAGCAGTCCCGCCCTGGGGACTTCAAGGCCTGGGGCCAACGTCCTGACTTTC
CASSPALGTSRPGANVLTF
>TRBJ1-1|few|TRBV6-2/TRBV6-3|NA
TGTGCCAGCAGTTCGGGGTTTCAAGCTTTCTTT
CASSSGFQAFF
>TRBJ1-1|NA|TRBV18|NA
TGTGCCAGCTCACCCCGAACTACAGGGCATCCTGAAGCTTTCTTT
CASSPRTTGHPEAFF
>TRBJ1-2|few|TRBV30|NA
TGTGCCTGGAGCACCGGACTCCCCGGTAATGGCTACACCTTC
CAWSTGLPGNGYTF
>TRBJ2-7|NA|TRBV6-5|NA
TGTGCCAGCAGTACCCGGGACACCTCCTACGAGCAGTACTTC
CASSTRDTSYEQYF
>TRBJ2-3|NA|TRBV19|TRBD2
TGTGCCAGCTCTCTAGCGGGAAAGTCAGGCACAGATACGCAGTATTTT
CASSLAGKSGTDTQYF
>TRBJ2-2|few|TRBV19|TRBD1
TGTGCCAGTACCCGACAGGGGGCAAACGGGGAGCTGTTTTTT
CASTRQGANGELFF
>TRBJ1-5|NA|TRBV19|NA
TGTGCCAGTAGTATTGGGGAAAATCAGCCCCAGCATTTT
CASSIGENQPQHF
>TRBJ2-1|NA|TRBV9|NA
TGTGCCAGCAGCGTAGCCCCAGCGGGCTTCTCCTACAATGAGCAGTTCTTC
CASSVAPAGFSYNEQFF
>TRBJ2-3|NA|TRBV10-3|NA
TGTGCCATCAGTGAGTCTGTGGTCGATACGCAGTATTTT
CAISESVVDTQYF
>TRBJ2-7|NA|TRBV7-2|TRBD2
TGTGCCAGCAGCTTAGGCGGACTAGCGGGGGGTGGCGAGCAGTACTTC
CASSLGGLAGGGEQYF
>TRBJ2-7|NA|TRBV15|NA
TGTGCCACCAGCAGGGATCGGGACTTTTTCTCCTACGAGCAGTACTTC
CATSRDRDFFSYEQYF
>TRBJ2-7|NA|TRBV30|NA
TGTGCCTGGACAGGTGACACCTACGAGCAGTACTTC
CAWTGDTYEQYF
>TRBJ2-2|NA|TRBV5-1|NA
TGCGCCAGCAGCTTGGAAGGTCAGGGAGTAACCGGGGAGCTGTTTTTT
CASSLEGQGVTGELFF
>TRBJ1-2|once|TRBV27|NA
TGTGCCAGCAGTTCCACACGGTTCTATGGCTACACCTTC
CASSSTRFYGYTF
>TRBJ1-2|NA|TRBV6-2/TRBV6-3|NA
TGTGCCAGCAGCCTGGGACCGGGGGGCTATGGCTACACCTTC
CASSLGPGGYGYTF
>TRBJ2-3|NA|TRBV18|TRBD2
TGTGCCAGCTCACCAAGGTCAAGCGGGAGCGGATCCACAGATACGCAGTATTTT
CASSPRSSGSGSTDTQYF
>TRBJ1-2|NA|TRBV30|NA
TGTGCCTGGAGTGGGGGGCAGAACTATGGCTACACCTTC
CAWSGGQNYGYTF
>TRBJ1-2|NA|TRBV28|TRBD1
TGTGCCAGCAGTCCCCGAGGACAGGGAGGTGGCTACACCTTC
CASSPRGQGGGYTF
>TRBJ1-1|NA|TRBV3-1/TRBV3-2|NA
TGTGCCAGCAGCCTGACACCCAACACTGAAGCTTTCTTT
CASSLTPNTEAFF
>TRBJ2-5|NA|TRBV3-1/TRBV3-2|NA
TGTGCCAGCAGCCAAGCGGGACACTTTAACCAAGAGACCCAGTACTTC
CASSQAGHFNQETQYF
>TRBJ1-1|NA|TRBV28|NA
TGTGCCAGCAGTTCCCGGAACACTGAAGCTTTCTTT
CASSSRNTEAFF
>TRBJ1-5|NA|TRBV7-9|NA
TGTGCCAGCAGGACAGGCAATCAGCCCCAGCATTTT
CASRTGNQPQHF
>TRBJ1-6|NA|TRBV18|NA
TGTGCCAGCTCACCACCGGATGTATATAATTCACCCCTCCACTTT
CASSPPDVYNSPLHF
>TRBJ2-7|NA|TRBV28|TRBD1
TGTGCCAGCAGTGCCGCGGGACAGGGTACTATTTTCTCCTACGAGCAGTACTTC
CASSAAGQGTIFSYEQYF
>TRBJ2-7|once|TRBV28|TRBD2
TGTGCCAGCAACATAGCGGGACGTTTCTACGAGCAGTACTTC
CASNIAGRFYEQYF
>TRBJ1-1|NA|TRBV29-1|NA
TGCAGCGTTGTCGGACAGCGTTTCACTGAAGCTTTCTTT
CSVVGQRFTEAFF
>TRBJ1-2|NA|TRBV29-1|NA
TGCAGCGTTGTTAACGGGGGGATTCACTATGGCTACACCTTC
CSVVNGGIHYGYTF
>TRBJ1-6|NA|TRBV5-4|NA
TGTGCCAGCAGCTTGGACGGAAGCTCCTATAATTCACCCCTCCACTTT
CASSLDGSSYNSPLHF
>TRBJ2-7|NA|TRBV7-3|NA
TGTGCCAGCAGCCGGACCGGACGGCTTGGGTACGAGCAGTACTTC
CASSRTGRLGYEQYF
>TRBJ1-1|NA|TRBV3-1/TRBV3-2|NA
TGTGCCAGCAGTCTCGAGGGGCGTGGGGCTTTCTTT
CASSLEGRGAFF
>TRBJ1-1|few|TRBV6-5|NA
TGTGCCAGCACCCTGGCGGGGGATTTAAAGACTGAAGCTTTCTTT
CASTLAGDLKTEAFF
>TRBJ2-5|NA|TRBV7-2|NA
TGTGCCAGCAGTCCCAAGGAGACCCAGTACTTC
CASSPKETQYF
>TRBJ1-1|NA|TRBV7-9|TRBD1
TGTGCCAGCAGCCGGACAGGGGATGCCACTGAAGCTTTCTTT
CASSRTGDATEAFF
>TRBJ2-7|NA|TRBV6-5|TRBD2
TGTGCCAGCAGACTCGCCGGGGGGGAGCAGTACTTC
CASRLAGGEQYF
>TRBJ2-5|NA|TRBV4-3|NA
TGCGCCAGCAGCCAAGATTTCGAGACCCAGTACTTC
CASSQDFETQYF
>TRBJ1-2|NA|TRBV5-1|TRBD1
TGCGCCAGCAGCTTGGCTGACGGGACAGGGGGCGGTGGTAAGGAAGGCTACACCTTC
CASSLADGTGGGGKEGYTF
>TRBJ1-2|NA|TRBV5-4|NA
TGTGCCAGCAGCTTGGACAGGGCTGGCTACACCTTC
CASSLDRAGYTF
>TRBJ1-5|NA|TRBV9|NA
TGTGCCAGCAGCGTAGAGGGACGCGATCAGCCCCAGCATTTT
CASSVEGRDQPQHF